The present T cell receptor (beta chain) was sequenced within a study of vaccination effects on CD4 cells after COVID-19 (dated by TCRdb to between 2021 and 2024). Notes on the research overall: The ViraFEST assay stimulated PBMC with viral peptide pools and then used TCR sequencing to identify antigen-specific CD4+ T cell clonotypes by expansion. SARS-CoV-2 spike-specific CD4+ TCR repertoires were compared before and after mRNA vaccination in COVID-19 convalescent patients and in infection-naive vaccine recipients. A total of 10 COVID-19 convalescent patients and a handful of SARS-CoV-2-naive healthy vaccine recipients were included in the full study. Two million PBMC per well were cultured with about 10 ug/ml peptides in IMDM containing around 5.3% human AB serum, around 9.7 IU/ml IL-2 and gentamicin. Cultures from other donors in the study were sequenced with the Oncomine TCR Beta short-read assay on an Illumina iSeq 100. Samples were taken from three convalescent patients early (day +14) and late (day +241, +227, +161 respectively) after vaccination. Across the study, the median time from the second dose to post-vaccine sampling was 72 days (range 14 to 241). The research as a whole found: Clones induced by infection and clones induced by vaccination both contracted markedly at late timepoints after vaccination, which fits with T cell responses waning over time. Among convalescent patients, the spike-reactive repertoire after vaccination was made up mainly of new vaccine-induced clones that were largely distinct from the clones induced by infection. The study was limited by a small number of convalescent patients, and early post-infection timepoints were lacking.

Library preparation was by the immunoSEQ multiplex PCR assay. TCR beta CDR3 sequencing was performed on DNA from the cultured, isolated CD4+ T cells. As for the original processing: Non-productive TCR sequences were discarded, and reads were trimmed to the CDR3 region, with only CDR3s of 7 or more amino acids retained. Antigen-specific clonotypes were identified with the MANAFEST web app by comparing expansion in peptide wells against reference cultures. Positive clones required FDR<0.05 expansion versus reference and all other wells, odds ratio above 5, and frequency above 0.1% in two replicate wells. Clonotypes significantly expanded in SARS-CoV-2 spike wells and in at least one common cold coronavirus spike condition were defined as cross-reactive. Using the stringdist R package, CDR3 similarity was measured by Levenshtein distance, and unrooted trees were constructed with ape in R 3.6.1. TCRdb retrieved this table from immuneACCESS and kept in-frame rearrangements only. Not all clones are present; in checked studies, unresolved V genes account for under half, and no reason is known for the remainder. For V, J and clone size, that table is used; D and trimming come from the DNA. The sample table records 35,000 to 55,000 clones; just over 75% of these occur just once. The ten largest make up 3% to 4% of the sample.

After more than nine days of culture, CD4+ T cells were isolated with the EasySep CD4+ T cell isolation kit. Convalescent patients had PCR-confirmed SARS-CoV-2 infection between March and December 2020, before Alpha, Beta and Delta variants emerged in the United States. Each participant got two doses of an mRNA SARS-CoV-2 vaccine, either BNT162b2 or mRNA-1273. Half of the culture medium was replaced with fresh IL-2-containing medium on days 3 and 7. Each peptide stimulation condition was cultured in triplicate wells unless otherwise noted. PBMC were separated from whole blood using Ficoll-Paque Plus gradient centrifugation and were then either cryopreserved at -140C or used fresh. The QIAamp micro DNA kit was used to extract genomic DNA from the cultured CD4+ T cells. On this clone itself: It has no known antigen specificity. No base quality values were provided; no much bigger clone lies one nucleotide off.

The clonotype comes from a human donor who had a prior SARS-CoV-2 infection. The source material was CD4+ T cells from PBMCs cultured without peptide, sampled after COVID-19 vaccination.

In nucleotides, the sequence is TGCGCCAGCAGCCAAGTCGGGACAGGGAAAAACATTCAGTACTTC. This encodes CASSQVGTGKNIQYF. The V gene is TRBV4-1 and the J gene is TRBJ2-4; 9 bases in the middle match TRBD1. Relative to germline, V is missing 1 base and J is missing 4 bases, with 2 bases of the junction outside any gene match. The CDR3 contains 15 residues, cysteine and phenylalanine counted. Just CDR3 DNA is preserved here, 45 bases in frame from base 1. CDR1 and CDR2 are read off the germline V gene as MGHRA and YSYEKL.